This entry features one T cell receptor (beta chain) sequence. Its antigen is still unknown. This specimen belongs to a study of T cells in localized non-small cell lung cancer. Study conclusions and caveats: Exceeding tumor, uninvolved adjacent lung had the highest T cell clonality. Of the top 100 tumor clones, median around 55 were in adjacent lung, some 29 among its top 100. Patients showing higher blood T cell density tended to see longer overall survival.

Repertoires were generated with immunoSEQ multiplex PCR, while TCRdb's copy carries only in-frame clones and drops some. Of approximately 30,000 clones in the sample, approximately 91% were seen once. CDR1 is SGHNT, CDR2 YENEEA, per germline. The ends were cut back, 5 bases at V and 9 bases at J, with 11 bases in the middle. CDR3 length equals 12 residues. The material was peripheral blood, obtained before any cancer treatment. The chain joins TRBV11-3 to TRBJ2-1; D is perhaps TRBD2 (6 bases). The receptor comes from a woman aged 40 to 75 with stage I lung adenocarcinoma. DNA of the CDR3: TGTGCCAGCAGCACCGGGGGATTTGAGCAGTTCTTC. Amino acids: CASSTGGFEQFF.